Below, one T cell receptor beta chain is given with its context. Its antigen remains unknown. This record belongs to a study of T cell repertoires in cytomegalovirus infection. In the study overall: HLA-B-restricted CMV epitopes that are well studied, plus recently identified HLA-C-restricted ones, were used by the study. Based on public TCR beta signatures, there were indications of CMV infection and of a matching HLA type. Overall study results and limits: HLA-C-restricted CMV-specific TCR beta clonotypes prevailed in the ex vivo response.

Each CDR3 protein is one row after TCRdb ran MiXCR on the reads. The sample has some 940,000 distinct CDR3 sequences, roughly a third seen once. Trimming took 2 bases from V and 2 from J, leaving 6 bases between them. The CDR3 length is 12 residues. Germline V gene data show CDR1 as DFQATT and CDR2 as SNEGSKA (reference sequence). The material sequenced was cultured CD8+ T cells from PBMCs, taken from culture after CMV antigen stimulation. The chain links TRBV20-1 to TRBJ1-2; unclear D gene. This receptor was taken from a human donor in good health (CMV status not recorded). Some clones in this sample may be carry-over from other donors' samples. The CDR3 is CSARPNNYGYTF. The CDR3 region has the DNA TGCAGTGCTAGACCTAACAACTATGGCTACACCTTC.